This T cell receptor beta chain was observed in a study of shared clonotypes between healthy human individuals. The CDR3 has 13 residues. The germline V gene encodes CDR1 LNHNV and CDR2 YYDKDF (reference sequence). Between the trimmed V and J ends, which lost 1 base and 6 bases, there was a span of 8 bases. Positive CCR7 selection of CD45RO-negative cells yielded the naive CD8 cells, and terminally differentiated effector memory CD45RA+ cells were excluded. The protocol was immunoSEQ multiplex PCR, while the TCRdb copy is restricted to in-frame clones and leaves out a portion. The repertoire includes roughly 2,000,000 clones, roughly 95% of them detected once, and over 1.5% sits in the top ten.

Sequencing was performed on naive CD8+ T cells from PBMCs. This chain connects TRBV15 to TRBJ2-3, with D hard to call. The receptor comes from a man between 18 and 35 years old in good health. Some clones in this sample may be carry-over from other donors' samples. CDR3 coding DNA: TGTGCCACCAGCAGAGGGGCCCATGATACGCAGTATTTT. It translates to CATSRGAHDTQYF.